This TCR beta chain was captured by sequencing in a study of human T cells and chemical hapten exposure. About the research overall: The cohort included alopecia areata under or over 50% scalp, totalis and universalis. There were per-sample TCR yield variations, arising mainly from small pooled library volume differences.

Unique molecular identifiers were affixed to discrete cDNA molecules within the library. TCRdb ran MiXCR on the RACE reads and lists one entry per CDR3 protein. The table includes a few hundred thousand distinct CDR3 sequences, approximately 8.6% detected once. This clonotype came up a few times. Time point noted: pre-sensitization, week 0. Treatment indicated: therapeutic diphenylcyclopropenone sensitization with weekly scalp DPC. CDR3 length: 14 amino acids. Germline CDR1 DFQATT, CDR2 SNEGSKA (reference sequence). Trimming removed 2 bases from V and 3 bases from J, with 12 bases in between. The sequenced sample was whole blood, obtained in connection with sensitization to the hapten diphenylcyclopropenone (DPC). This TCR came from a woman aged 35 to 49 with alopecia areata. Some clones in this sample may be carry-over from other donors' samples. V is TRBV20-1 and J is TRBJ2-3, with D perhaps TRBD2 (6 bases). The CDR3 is CSARSLASTDTQYF. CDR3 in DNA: TGCAGTGCTAGAAGCCTAGCGAGTACAGATACGCAGTATTTT.